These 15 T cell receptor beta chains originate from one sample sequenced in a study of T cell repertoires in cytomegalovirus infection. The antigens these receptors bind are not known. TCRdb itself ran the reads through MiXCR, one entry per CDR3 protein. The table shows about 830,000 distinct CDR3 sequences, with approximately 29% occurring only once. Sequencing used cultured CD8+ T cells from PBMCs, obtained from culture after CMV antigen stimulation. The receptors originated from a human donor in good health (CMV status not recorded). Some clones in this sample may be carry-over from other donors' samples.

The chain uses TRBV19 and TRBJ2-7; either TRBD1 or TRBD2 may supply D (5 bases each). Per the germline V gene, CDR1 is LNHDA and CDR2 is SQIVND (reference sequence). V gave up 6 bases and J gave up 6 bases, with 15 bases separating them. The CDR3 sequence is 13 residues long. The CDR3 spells CASSPGPGGEQYV. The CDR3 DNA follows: TGTGCCAGTAGCCCGGGGCCGGGCGGCGAGCAGTACGTC.

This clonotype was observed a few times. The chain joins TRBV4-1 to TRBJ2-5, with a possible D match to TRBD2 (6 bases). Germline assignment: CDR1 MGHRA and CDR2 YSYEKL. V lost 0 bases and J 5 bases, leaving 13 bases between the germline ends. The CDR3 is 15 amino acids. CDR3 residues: CASSQEGGDLETQYF. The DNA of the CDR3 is TGCGCCAGCAGCCAAGAAGGAGGGGATCTGGAGACCCAGTACTTC.

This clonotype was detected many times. CDR3 loop: CASRRGMAESSPLHF. The CDR3 coding sequence is TGTGCCAGCAGAAGAGGGATGGCGGAGAGTTCACCCCTCCACTTT. The V call is TRBV7-9, the J call TRBJ1-6; D gene ambiguous. There are 15 residues in the CDR3. The germline V gene encodes CDR1 SEHNR and CDR2 FQNEAQ (reference sequence). Between the trimmed V and J ends, which lost 6 bases and 9 bases, there was a span of 18 bases.

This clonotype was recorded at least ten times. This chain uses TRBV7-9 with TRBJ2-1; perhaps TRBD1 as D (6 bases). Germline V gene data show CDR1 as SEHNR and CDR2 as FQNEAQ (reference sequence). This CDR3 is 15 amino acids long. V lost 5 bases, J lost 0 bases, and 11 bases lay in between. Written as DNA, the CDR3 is TGTGCCAGCAGCCCCCGGGACAACTCCTACAATGAGCAGTTCTTC. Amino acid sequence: CASSPRDNSYNEQFF.

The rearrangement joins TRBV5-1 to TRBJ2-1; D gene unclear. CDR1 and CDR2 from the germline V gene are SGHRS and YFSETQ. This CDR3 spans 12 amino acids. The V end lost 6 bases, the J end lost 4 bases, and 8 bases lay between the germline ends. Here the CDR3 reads CASIGQYNEQFF. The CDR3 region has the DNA TGCGCCAGCATCGGGCAGTACAATGAGCAGTTCTTC.

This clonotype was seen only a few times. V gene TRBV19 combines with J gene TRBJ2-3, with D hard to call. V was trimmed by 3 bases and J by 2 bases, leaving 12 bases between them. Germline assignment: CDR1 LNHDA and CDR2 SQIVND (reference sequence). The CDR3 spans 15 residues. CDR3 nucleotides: TGTGCCAGTAGTATTGCCTCGACTTTCACAGATACGCAGTATTTT. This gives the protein CASSIASTFTDTQYF. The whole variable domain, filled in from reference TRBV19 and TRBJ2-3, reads DGGITQSPKYLFRKEGQNVTLSCEQNLNHDAMYWYRQDPGQGLRLIYYSQIVNDFQKGDIAEGYSVSREKKESFPLTVTSAQKNPTAFYLCASSIASTFTDTQYFGPGTRLTVL.

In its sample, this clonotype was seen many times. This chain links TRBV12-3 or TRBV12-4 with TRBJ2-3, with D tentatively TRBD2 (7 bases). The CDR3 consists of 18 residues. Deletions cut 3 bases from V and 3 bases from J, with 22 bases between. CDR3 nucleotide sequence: TGTGCCAGCAGTTTCCTAAACATGGCGGGGGCCCTAACAGATACGCAGTATTTT. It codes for CASSFLNMAGALTDTQYF.

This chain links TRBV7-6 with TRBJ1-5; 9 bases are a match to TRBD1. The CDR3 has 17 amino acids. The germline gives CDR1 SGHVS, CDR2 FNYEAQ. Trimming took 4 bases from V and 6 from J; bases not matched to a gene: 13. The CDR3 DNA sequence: TGTGCCAGCAGCTCTACAGGGGGCGGAGAAGACGGTCAGCCCCAGCATTTT. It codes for CASSSTGGGEDGQPQHF.

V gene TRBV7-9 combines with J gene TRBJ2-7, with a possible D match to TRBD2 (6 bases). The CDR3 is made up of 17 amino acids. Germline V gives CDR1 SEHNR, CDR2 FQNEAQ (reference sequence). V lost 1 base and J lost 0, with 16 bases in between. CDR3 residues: CASSLGPGGESSYEQYF. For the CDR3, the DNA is TGTGCCAGCAGCTTAGGTCCGGGCGGGGAAAGCTCCTACGAGCAGTACTTC.

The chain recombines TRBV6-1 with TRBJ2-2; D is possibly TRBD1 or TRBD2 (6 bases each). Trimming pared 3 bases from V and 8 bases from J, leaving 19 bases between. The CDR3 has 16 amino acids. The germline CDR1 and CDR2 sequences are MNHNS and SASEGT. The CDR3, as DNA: TGTGCCAGCAGTGACTATTCCGGGGGCACTCGGGGGGAGCTGTTTTTT. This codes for CASSDYSGGTRGELFF.

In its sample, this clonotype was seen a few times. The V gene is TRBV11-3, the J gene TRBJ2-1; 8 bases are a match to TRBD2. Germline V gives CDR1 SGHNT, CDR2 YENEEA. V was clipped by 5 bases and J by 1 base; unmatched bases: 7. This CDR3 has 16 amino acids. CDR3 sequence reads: CASSPNSGESYNEQFF. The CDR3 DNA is TGTGCCAGCAGCCCCAATAGCGGGGAATCCTACAATGAGCAGTTCTTC.

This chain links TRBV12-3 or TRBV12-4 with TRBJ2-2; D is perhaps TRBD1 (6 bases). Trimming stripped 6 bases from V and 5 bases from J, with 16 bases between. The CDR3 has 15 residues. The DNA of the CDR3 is TGTGCCAGCAGGAACTCAGGGGAGTTGACCGGGGAGCTGTTTTTT. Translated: CASRNSGELTGELFF.

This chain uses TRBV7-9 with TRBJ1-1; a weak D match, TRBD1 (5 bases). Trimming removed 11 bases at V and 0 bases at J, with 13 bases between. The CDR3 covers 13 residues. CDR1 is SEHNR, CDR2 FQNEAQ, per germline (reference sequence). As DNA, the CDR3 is TGTGCCGTTCCACAGGAGATGAACACTGAAGCTTTCTTT. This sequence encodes CAVPQEMNTEAFF. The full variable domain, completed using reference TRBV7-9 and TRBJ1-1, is DTGVSQNPRHKITKRGQNVTFRCDPISEHNRLYWYRQTLGQGPEFLTYFQNEAQLEKSRLLSDRFSAERPKGSFSTLEIQRTEQGDSAMYLCAVPQEMNTEAFFGQGTRLTVV.

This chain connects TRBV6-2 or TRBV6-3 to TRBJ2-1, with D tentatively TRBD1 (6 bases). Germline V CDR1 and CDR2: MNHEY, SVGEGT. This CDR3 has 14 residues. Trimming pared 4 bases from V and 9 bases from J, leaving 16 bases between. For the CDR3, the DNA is TGTGCCAGCAGTTCTCCGGGACAATATGGTGAGCAGTTCTTC. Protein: CASSSPGQYGEQFF.

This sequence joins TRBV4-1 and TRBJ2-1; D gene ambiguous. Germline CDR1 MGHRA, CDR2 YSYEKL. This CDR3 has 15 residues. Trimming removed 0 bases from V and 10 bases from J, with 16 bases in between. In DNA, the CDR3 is TGCGCCAGCAGCCAAGATATAGGTACAGATTCAGAGCAGTTCTTC. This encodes CASSQDIGTDSEQFF.